This T cell receptor (beta chain) originates from a study of CD8 T cells in ankylosing spondylitis. Findings of the study overall: Clones tied to disease were said to be significantly enriched in matched ankylosing spondylitis synovial fluid.

Comments on this clonotype: As yet, its antigen is unknown. At one boundary the junction diverges from the germline segment, which might be a read error.

Each TCR beta library was made by quantitative 5'-RACE that incorporated molecular barcodes. TCRdb independently ran MiXCR on the 5' RACE reads; one entry per CDR3 protein. This sample has approximately 350,000 distinct CDR3 sequences, with about 20% found just once. The sample consisted of blood, either unsorted or a sorted T cell fraction (not recorded which). This clonotype originated in a male donor with ankylosing spondylitis or in good health (not recorded which).

CDR3 in amino acids: CAGSGGDNTDTQYF. CDR3 DNA: TGTGCCGGCAGCGGGGGAGATAACACAGATACGCAGTATTTT. J is TRBJ2-3 and V is TRBV7-8; 8 bases line up with TRBD2. Germline loops: CDR1 SGHVS, CDR2 FQNEAQ. This CDR3 is 14 amino acids long.